The 16 T cell receptor beta chains below were found in one sample sequenced in a study of T-cell memory formation after mild COVID-19. A single record per CDR3 protein comes from TCRdb applying MiXCR to the 5' RACE reads. The sample includes 150,000 to 200,000 distinct CDR3 sequences, roughly 14% of them seen just once. The sequenced sample consisted of PBMCs or a T cell subset sorted from them (not recorded which). These receptors were taken from an adult woman who had mild COVID-19 (a few samples of this study predate the infection). Cell type and time point are not known.

The chain employs TRBV11-3 and TRBJ2-7, with unresolved D. The V end lost 9 bases, the J end lost 1 base, and 13 bases lay between the germline ends. CDR1 SGHNT and CDR2 YENEEA come from the germline V gene. The length of the CDR3 is 13 residues. CDR3 sequence (DNA): TGTGCCAGAGGGATACGAAGTTCCTACGAGCAGTACTTC. Translated, it gives CARGIRSSYEQYF.

In this sample, this clonotype turned up a few times. This chain connects TRBV5-5 to TRBJ2-1; tentatively, D is TRBD1 (5 bases). CDR3 length: 13 residues. The germline CDR1 and CDR2 sequences are SGHKS and YYEKEE (reference sequence). V lost 4 bases and J 4 bases, leaving 9 bases between the germline ends. The CDR3 DNA is TGTGCCAGCAGCCAGGACATGTACAATGAGCAGTTCTTC. It specifies CASSQDMYNEQFF.

This clonotype came up a few times. The genes are TRBV7-9 and TRBJ2-5; 8 bases align to TRBD2. V was clipped by 5 bases and J by 1 base; unmatched bases: 9. In germline, CDR1 is SEHNR, CDR2 FQNEAQ (reference sequence). The CDR3 is 16 amino acids. CDR3 in amino acids: CASSPMAGGRQETQYF. The CDR3 DNA sequence: TGTGCCAGCAGCCCGATGGCGGGGGGCCGCCAAGAGACCCAGTACTTC.

This clonotype was counted between two and nine times. This chain uses TRBV24-1 with TRBJ2-1; possibly TRBD2 for D (6 bases). CDR1 and CDR2 from the germline V gene are KGHDR and SFDVKD. The length of the CDR3 is 14 residues. Between the trimmed V and J ends, which lost 7 bases and 7 bases, there was a span of 16 bases. The CDR3 bases are TGTGCCACCAGGCCGTCGGGGGAGAGGAATGAGCAGTTCTTC. It specifies CATRPSGERNEQFF.

With respect to this clonotype: This may stem from a read error, because a much larger clone lies one nucleotide away. The rearrangement joins TRBV7-6 to TRBJ2-1; D gene uncertain. Germline V gene data show CDR1 as SGHVS and CDR2 as FNYEAQ. This CDR3 is 14 amino acids long. The CDR3 DNA sequence: TGTGCCAGCAGCCAGACGGTCACCTACAATGAGAAGTTCTTC. Its translation is CASSQTVTYNEKFF. The entire variable domain, with the rest obtained from reference TRBV7-6 and TRBJ2-1, is as follows: GAGVSQSPRYKVTKRGQDVALRCDPISGHVSLYWYRQALGQGPEFLTYFNYEAQQDKSGLPNDRFSAERPEGSISTLTIQRTEQRDSAMYRCASSQTVTYNEKFFGPGTRLTVL.

The chain is built from TRBV30 and TRBJ2-3; the D is unclear. Trimming took off 0 bases at V and 6 bases at J, with 10 bases between the two ends. The CDR3 consists of 13 residues. Looked up from germline, CDR1 is GTSNPN and CDR2 is SVGIG (reference sequence). This CDR3 reads CAWSVVPGDTQYF. The CDR3 coding sequence is TGTGCCTGGAGTGTGGTCCCCGGGGATACGCAGTATTTT.

This clonotype was seen a handful of times. The genes are TRBV12-5 and TRBJ2-7; a possible D gene is TRBD2 (7 bases). Per the germline V gene, CDR1 is LGHNT and CDR2 is FRNRAP. Trimming shortened V by 0 bases and J by 2 bases, and 14 bases separated the two germline ends. The CDR3 totals 16 residues. CDR3 residues: CASGLVAGAVTYEQYF. CDR3 in DNA: TGTGCTAGTGGTTTGGTGGCGGGGGCGGTCACCTACGAGCAGTACTTC.

About this clonotype: A read error may produce the germline difference seen at one junction end. This chain connects TRBV4-1 to TRBJ2-5, with D perhaps matching TRBD2 (5 bases). The CDR3 has 16 residues. In germline, CDR1 is MGHRA, CDR2 YSYEKL. This chain's CDR3 is CASSQAVRGYQETQYF. As DNA, the CDR3 is TGCGCCAGCAGTCAAGCAGTTCGAGGGTACCAAGAGACCCAGTACTTC.

The chain combines TRBV6-6 with TRBJ2-1; weak D call: TRBD1 (5 bases). This CDR3 is 13 amino acids long. Germline V gives CDR1 MNHNY, CDR2 SVGAGI (reference sequence). V lost 6 bases and J lost 3, with 9 bases in between. CDR3 loop: CASRATVYNEQFF. CDR3 in DNA: TGTGCCAGCAGGGCGACAGTCTACAATGAGCAGTTCTTC.

This clonotype turned up a few times. The V and J genes are TRBV19 and TRBJ2-3, with D perhaps matching TRBD2 (5 bases). Germline assignment: CDR1 LNHDA and CDR2 SQIVND (reference sequence). V shed 3 bases and J shed 5 bases, with 15 bases lying between them. The CDR3 is 15 residues long. CDR3 protein: CASSIGGTNLDTQYF. The CDR3 nucleotides are TGTGCCAGTAGTATTGGAGGAACAAATCTAGATACGCAGTATTTT.

The J gene is TRBJ2-1, the V gene TRBV7-2; D is perhaps TRBD1 (6 bases). The V end was cut by 5 bases, the J end by 5 bases, with 13 bases between. The CDR3 loop spans 14 amino acids. In germline, CDR1 is SGHTA, CDR2 FQGNSA. The CDR3 sequence: CASSLVGGNNEQFF. CDR3 nucleotides: TGTGCCAGCAGCCTCGTAGGGGGAAACAATGAGCAGTTCTTC.

This clonotype was seen more than once but under ten times. The V and J genes are TRBV12-3 or TRBV12-4 and TRBJ1-5, with D uncertain. The CDR3 is 12 residues long. V shed 4 bases and J shed 6 bases, with 7 bases lying between them. CDR3 DNA sequence: TGTGCCAGCAGTTCAGGTAGTCAGCCCCAGCATTTT. This codes for CASSSGSQPQHF.

The rearrangement uses TRBV20-1 and TRBJ2-7; the D is unclear. Deletions cut 3 bases from V and 0 bases from J, with 9 bases between. CDR3 size: 13 residues. Germline CDR1 DFQATT, CDR2 SNEGSKA (reference sequence). CDR3 bases: TGCAGTGCTAGCAACCCCCCCTCCTACGAGCAGTACTTC. Its translation is CSASNPPSYEQYF.

This clonotype turned up a few times. The chain employs TRBV7-8 and TRBJ2-2; 10 bases align to TRBD1. Germline V CDR1 and CDR2: SGHVS, FQNEAQ. CDR3 length: 15 residues. Losses at the gene ends were 5 bases for V and 11 bases for J; bases not matched to a gene: 11. The CDR3 region has the DNA TGTGCCAGCAGCCCCGGGACAGGGGAAGGGACCGAGCTGTTTTTT. Encoded protein: CASSPGTGEGTELFF.

V usage is TRBV3-1 and J usage is TRBJ1-1; a weak D match, TRBD1 (5 bases). The germline CDR1 and CDR2 sequences are LGHDT and YNNKEL (reference sequence). The CDR3 runs to 15 residues. Trimming pared 4 bases from V and 4 bases from J, leaving 16 bases between. The CDR3 loop is CASSPTGTFGTEAFF. The CDR3 DNA sequence: TGTGCCAGCAGCCCCACCGGGACCTTTGGCACTGAAGCTTTCTTT.

The CDR3 DNA is TGCGCCAGCAGCCAAGATCCCCCCGCAGATACGCAGTATTTT. Translated: CASSQDPPADTQYF. The chain links TRBV4-1 to TRBJ2-3, with D unclear. The CDR3 totals 14 residues. The V gene lost 0 bases and the J gene lost 4 bases, with 8 bases spanning the gap. Germline V lookup: CDR1 MGHRA, CDR2 YSYEKL.